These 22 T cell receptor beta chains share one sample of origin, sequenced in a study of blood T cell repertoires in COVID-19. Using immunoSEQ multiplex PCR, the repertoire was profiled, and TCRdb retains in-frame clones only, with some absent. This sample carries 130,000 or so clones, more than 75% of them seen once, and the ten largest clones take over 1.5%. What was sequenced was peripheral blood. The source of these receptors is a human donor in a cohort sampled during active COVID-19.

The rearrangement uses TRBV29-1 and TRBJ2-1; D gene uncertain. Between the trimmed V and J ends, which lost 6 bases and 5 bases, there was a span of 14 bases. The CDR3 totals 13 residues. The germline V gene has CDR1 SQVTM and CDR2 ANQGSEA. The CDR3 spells CSVRRVVNNEQFF. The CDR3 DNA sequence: TGCAGCGTGCGCCGGGTGGTCAACAATGAGCAGTTCTTC.

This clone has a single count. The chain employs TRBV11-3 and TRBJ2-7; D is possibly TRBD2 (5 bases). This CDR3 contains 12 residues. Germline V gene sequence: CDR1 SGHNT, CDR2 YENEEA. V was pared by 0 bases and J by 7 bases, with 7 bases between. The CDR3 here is CASSLDGSEQYF. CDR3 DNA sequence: TGTGCCAGCAGCTTAGATGGGAGTGAGCAGTACTTC. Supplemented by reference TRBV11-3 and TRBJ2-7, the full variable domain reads EAGVVQSPRYKIIEKKQPVAFWCNPISGHNTLYWYLQNLGQGPELLIRYENEEAVDDSQLPKDRFSAERLKGVDSTLKIQPAELGDSAVYLCASSLDGSEQYFGPGTRLTVT.

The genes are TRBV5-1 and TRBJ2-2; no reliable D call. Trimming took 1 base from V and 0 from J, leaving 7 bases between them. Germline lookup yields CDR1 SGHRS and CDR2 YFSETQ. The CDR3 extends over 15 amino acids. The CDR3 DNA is TGCGCCAGCAGCTTGTACGGTGCGAACACCGGGGAGCTGTTTTTT. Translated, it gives CASSLYGANTGELFF.

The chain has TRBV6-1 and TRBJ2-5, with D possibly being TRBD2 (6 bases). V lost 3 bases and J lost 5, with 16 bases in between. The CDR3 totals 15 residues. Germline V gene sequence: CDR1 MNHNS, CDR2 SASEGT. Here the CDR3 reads CASSDGTGNMETQYF. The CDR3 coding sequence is TGTGCCAGCAGTGACGGGACTGGAAATATGGAGACCCAGTACTTC.

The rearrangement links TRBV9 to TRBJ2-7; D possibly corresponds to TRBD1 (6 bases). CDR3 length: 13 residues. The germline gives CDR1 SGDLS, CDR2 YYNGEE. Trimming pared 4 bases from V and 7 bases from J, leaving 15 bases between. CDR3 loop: CASSSRQDLEQYF. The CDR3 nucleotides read TGTGCCAGCAGCTCCCGACAGGACCTAGAGCAGTACTTC.

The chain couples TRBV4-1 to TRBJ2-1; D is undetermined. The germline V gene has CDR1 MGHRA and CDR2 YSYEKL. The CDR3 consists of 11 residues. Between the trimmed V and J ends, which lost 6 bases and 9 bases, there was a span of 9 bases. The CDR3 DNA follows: TGCGCCAGCAGTCTACCGGGTGAGCAGTTCTTC. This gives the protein CASSLPGEQFF.

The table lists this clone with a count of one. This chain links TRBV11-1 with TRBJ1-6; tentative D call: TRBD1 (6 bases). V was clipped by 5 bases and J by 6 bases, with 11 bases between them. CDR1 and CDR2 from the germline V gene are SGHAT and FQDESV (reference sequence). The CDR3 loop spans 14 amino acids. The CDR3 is CASSRTEVNSPLHF. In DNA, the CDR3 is TGTGCCAGCAGCCGGACAGAAGTTAATTCACCCCTCCACTTT.

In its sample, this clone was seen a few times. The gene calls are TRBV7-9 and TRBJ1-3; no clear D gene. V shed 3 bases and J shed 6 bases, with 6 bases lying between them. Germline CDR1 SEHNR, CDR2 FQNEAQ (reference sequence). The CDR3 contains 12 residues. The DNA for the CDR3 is TGTGCCAGCAGCTTTACAGAAAACACCATATATTTT. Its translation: CASSFTENTIYF. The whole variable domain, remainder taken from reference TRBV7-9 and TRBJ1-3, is DTGVSQNPRHKITKRGQNVTFRCDPISEHNRLYWYRQTLGQGPEFLTYFQNEAQLEKSRLLSDRFSAERPKGSFSTLEIQRTEQGDSAMYLCASSFTENTIYFGEGSWLTVV.

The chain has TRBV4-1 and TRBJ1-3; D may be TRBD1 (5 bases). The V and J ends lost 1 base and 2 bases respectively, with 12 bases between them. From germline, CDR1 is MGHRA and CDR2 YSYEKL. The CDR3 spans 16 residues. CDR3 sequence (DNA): TGCGCCAGCAGCCAAGTCCAGGGTGGACCTGGAAACACCATATATTTT. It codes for CASSQVQGGPGNTIYF.

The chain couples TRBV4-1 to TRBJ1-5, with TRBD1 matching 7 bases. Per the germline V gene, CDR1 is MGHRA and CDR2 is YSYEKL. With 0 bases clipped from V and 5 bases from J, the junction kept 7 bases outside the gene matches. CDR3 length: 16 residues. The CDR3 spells CASSQEPGQLYQPQHF. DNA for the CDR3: TGCGCCAGCAGCCAAGAACCGGGACAGCTTTATCAGCCCCAGCATTTT.

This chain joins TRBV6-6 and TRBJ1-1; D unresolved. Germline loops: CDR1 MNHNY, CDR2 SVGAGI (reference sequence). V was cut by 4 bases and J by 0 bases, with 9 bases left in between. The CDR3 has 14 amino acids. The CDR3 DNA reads TGTGCCAGCAGTTCCGAGGGCATGAACACTGAAGCTTTCTTT. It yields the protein CASSSEGMNTEAFF.

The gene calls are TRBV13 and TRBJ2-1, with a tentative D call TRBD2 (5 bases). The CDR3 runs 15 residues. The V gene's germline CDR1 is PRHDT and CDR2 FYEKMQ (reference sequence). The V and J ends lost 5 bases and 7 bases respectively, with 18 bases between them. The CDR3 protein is CASSPTLGEGNEQFF. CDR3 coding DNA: TGTGCCAGCAGCCCAACACTAGGAGAAGGAAATGAGCAGTTCTTC.

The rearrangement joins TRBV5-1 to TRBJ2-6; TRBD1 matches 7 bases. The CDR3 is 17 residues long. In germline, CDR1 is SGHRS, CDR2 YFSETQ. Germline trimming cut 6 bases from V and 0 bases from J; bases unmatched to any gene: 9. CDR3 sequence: CASKPGQSSSGANVLTF. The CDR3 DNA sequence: TGCGCCAGCAAACCGGGACAGTCATCCTCTGGGGCCAACGTCCTGACTTTC.

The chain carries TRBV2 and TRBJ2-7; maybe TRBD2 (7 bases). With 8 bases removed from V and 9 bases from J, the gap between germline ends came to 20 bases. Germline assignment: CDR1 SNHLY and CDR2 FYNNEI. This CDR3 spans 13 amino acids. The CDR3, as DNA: TGTGCCAGCGATGATGGGGGGGGGCTACGGCAGTACTTC. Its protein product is CASDDGGGLRQYF. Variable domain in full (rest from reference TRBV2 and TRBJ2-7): EPEVTQTPSHQVTQMGQEVILRCVPISNHLYFYWYRQILGQKVEFLVSFYNNEISEKSEIFDDQFSVERPDGSNFTLKIRSTKLEDSAMYFCASDDGGGLRQYFGPGTRLTVT.

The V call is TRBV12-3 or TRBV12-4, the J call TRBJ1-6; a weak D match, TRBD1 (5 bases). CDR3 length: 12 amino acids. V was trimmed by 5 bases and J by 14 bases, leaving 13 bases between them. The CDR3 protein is CASSRTPTSLHF. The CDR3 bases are TGTGCCAGCAGTCGGACACCCACATCCCTCCACTTT.

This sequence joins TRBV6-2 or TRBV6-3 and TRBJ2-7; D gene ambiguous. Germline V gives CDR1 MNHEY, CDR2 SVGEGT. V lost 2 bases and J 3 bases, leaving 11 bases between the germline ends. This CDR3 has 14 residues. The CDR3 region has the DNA TGTGCCAGCAGTTACGCACTACTGAACTACGAGCAGTACTTC. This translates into CASSYALLNYEQYF.

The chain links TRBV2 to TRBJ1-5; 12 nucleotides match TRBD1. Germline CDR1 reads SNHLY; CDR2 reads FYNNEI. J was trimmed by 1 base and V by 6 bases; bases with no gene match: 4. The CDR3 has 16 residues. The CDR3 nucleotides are TGTGCCAGCAGCCCGGGACAGGGGGCCAGCAATCAGCCCCAGCATTTT. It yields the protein CASSPGQGASNQPQHF.

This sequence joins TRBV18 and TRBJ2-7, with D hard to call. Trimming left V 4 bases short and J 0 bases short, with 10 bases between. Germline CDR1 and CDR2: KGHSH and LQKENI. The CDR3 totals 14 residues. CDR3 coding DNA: TGTGCCAGCTCACTTGGAGAGAGCTCCTACGAGCAGTACTTC. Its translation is CASSLGESSYEQYF.

CDR3 residues: CASRPTGEANYGYTF. The CDR3 bases are TGTGCCAGCAGACCAACAGGGGAGGCTAACTATGGCTACACCTTC. The rearrangement links TRBV5-5 to TRBJ1-2; 7 bases map to TRBD1. The V gene end was trimmed by 5 bases and the J gene end by 0 bases; junction bases not matched to a gene: 7. CDR3 length: 15 residues. Germline CDR1 SGHKS, CDR2 YYEKEE (reference sequence).

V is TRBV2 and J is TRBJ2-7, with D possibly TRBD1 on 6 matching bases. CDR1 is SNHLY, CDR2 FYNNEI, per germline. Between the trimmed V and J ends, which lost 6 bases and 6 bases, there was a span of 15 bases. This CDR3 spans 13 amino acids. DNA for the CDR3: TGTGCCAGCAGCCCTTCGACAGGTGTCGAGCAGTACTTC. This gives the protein CASSPSTGVEQYF.

Here the CDR3 DNA reads TGTGCCAGTAGTATCGGGGGGCCCGGGGAGCTGTTTTTT. Its protein is CASSIGGPGELFF. This rearrangement joins TRBV19 to TRBJ2-2; tentative D call: TRBD2 (7 bases). The V gene's germline CDR1 is LNHDA and CDR2 SQIVND (reference sequence). V gave up 3 bases and J gave up 6 bases, with 8 bases separating them. The CDR3 runs 13 residues.

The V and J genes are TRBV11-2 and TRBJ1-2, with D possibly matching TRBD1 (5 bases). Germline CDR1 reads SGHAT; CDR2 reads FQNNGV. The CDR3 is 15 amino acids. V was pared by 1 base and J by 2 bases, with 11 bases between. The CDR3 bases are TGTGCCAGCAGCTTAGGGGGCTCAGGGAACTATGGCTACACCTTC. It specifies CASSLGGSGNYGYTF.